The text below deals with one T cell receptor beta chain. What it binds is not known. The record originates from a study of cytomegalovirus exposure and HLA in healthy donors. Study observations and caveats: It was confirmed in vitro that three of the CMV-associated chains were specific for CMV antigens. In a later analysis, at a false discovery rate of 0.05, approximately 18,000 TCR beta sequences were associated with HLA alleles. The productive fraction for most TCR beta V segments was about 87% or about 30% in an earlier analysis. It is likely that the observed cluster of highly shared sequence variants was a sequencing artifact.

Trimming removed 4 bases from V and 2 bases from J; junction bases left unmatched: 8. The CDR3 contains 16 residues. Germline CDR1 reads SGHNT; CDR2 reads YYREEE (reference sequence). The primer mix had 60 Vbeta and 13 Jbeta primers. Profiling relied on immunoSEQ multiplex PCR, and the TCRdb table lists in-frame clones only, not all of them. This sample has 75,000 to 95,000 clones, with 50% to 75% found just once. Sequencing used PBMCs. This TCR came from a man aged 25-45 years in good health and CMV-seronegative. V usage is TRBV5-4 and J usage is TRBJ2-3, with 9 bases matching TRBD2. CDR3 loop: CASSGQGTSFTDTQYF. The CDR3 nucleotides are TGTGCCAGCAGCGGGCAGGGGACTAGCTTCACAGATACGCAGTATTTT.